Sequencing of this TCR beta chain was carried out in a study of blood T cell repertoires in COVID-19. As for the study in general: Sites in the United States, Italy and Spain provided acute and convalescent COVID-19 samples. Sample material is recorded as cDNA or gDNA derived from T cells, B-cell-depleted T cells, or PBMCs.

Original processing methods: Reference gene primer amplification gave estimated nucleated cell counts. TCRdb's copy holds only in-frame clones and misses some; the assay was immunoSEQ multiplex PCR. That table gives V, J and clone size, and the DNA gave D and trimming. The table records 50,000 to 70,000 clones, around nine tenths of them present only once. Looked up from germline, CDR1 is MDHEN and CDR2 is SYDVKM. Trimming took 7 bases from V and 2 from J, leaving 17 bases between them. The CDR3 consists of 15 residues. The genes are TRBV28 and TRBJ1-2; a possible D gene is TRBD1 (5 bases). The sequence came from a woman between 65 and 79 years old with active COVID-19. Sequenced material: peripheral blood. The CDR3: CASKITGLLNYGYTF. CDR3 bases: TGTGCCAGCAAAATAACAGGCCTGCTAAACTATGGCTACACCTTC.